This passage covers 10 T cell receptor beta chains from one sample sequenced in a study of long-term antiretroviral therapy in people with HIV. This was the immunoSEQ v3.0 assay at survey level. Method: immunoSEQ multiplex PCR; TCRdb's copy keeps in-frame clones and lacks some. The sample records some 15,000 clones, 88% being singletons. The sample was unsorted PBMCs, taken 6.2 years after starting antiretroviral therapy. These receptors originate from a man aged 40-49 years with HIV.

This sequence joins TRBV11-3 and TRBJ2-1; D may be TRBD2 (6 bases). Trimming removed 5 bases at V and 9 bases at J, with 17 bases between. The germline V gene has CDR1 SGHNT and CDR2 YENEEA. CDR3 length: 14 residues. Here the CDR3 DNA reads TGTGCCAGCAGCCCCGGAGGGCCTGTTGGTGAGCAGTTCTTC. This translates into CASSPGGPVGEQFF.

This chain connects TRBV18 to TRBJ2-3; no firm D call. Germline V gene lookup returns CDR1 KGHSH and CDR2 LQKENI. Trimming stripped 8 bases from V and 0 bases from J, with 12 bases between. The CDR3 extends over 14 amino acids. In DNA, the CDR3 is TGTGCCAGCACCGGACCGACTAGCACAGATACGCAGTATTTT. It encodes CASTGPTSTDTQYF. Full variable domain (remainder filled in from reference TRBV18 and TRBJ2-3): NAGVMQNPRHLVRRRGQEARLRCSPMKGHSHVYWYRQLPEEGLKFMVYLQKENIIDESGMPKERFSAEFPKEGPSILRIQQVVRGDSAAYFCASTGPTSTDTQYFGPGTRLTVL.

This sequence joins TRBV4-3 and TRBJ2-7, with 9 bases lining up with TRBD2. Germline loops: CDR1 LGHNA, CDR2 YSLEER. The V segment lost 1 base and the J segment 0 bases; nucleotides outside the gene matches: 10. CDR3 length equals 18 residues. The CDR3 loop reads CASSQASVSGGLSYEQYF. CDR3 bases: TGCGCCAGCAGCCAAGCTTCGGTTAGCGGGGGCCTCTCCTACGAGCAGTACTTC.

The chain combines TRBV6-5 with TRBJ2-7; D gene ambiguous. Per the germline V gene, CDR1 is MNHEY and CDR2 is SVGAGI. This CDR3 region has 11 residues. V lost 4 bases to trimming and J lost 4 bases, with 5 bases between them. The CDR3 DNA follows: TGTGCCAGCAGTTTGGGTTACGAGCAGTACTTC. Its protein is CASSLGYEQYF.

V is TRBV7-9 and J is TRBJ1-2; the D is unclear. The CDR3 has 13 amino acids. CDR1 SEHNR and CDR2 FQNEAQ come from the germline V gene (reference sequence). Trimming removed 4 bases from V and 0 bases from J, with 6 bases in between. CDR3 in DNA: TGTGCCAGCAGCTCTTGGACTAACTATGGCTACACCTTC. Amino acid sequence: CASSSWTNYGYTF.

This clone appeared once. The chain couples TRBV19 to TRBJ1-5; D is undetermined. Germline V gene data show CDR1 as LNHDA and CDR2 as SQIVND (reference sequence). The CDR3 is 13 amino acids. The V end lost 4 bases, the J end lost 5 bases, and 9 bases lay between the germline ends. The DNA for the CDR3 is TGTGCCAGTAGTAGGTCAGATTATCAGCCCCAGCATTTT. The encoded protein is CASSRSDYQPQHF.

The rearrangement joins TRBV30 to TRBJ2-1, with no clear D. The CDR3 sequence is 12 residues long. Trimming left V 0 bases short and J 5 bases short, with 5 bases between. Germline CDR1 and CDR2: GTSNPN and SVGIG (reference sequence). The CDR3 protein is CAWSVSNNEQFF. The CDR3, as DNA: TGTGCCTGGAGTGTAAGTAACAATGAGCAGTTCTTC.

The J gene is TRBJ2-1, the V gene TRBV5-1; 10 bases line up with TRBD1. J lost 8 bases, V lost 7 bases, and 9 bases had no gene match. Germline CDR1 SGHRS, CDR2 YFSETQ. This CDR3 region has 14 residues. The CDR3 DNA follows: TGCGCCAGCGGGGGGACAGGGGTTGTAGATGAGCAGTTCTTC. Translated, it gives CASGGTGVVDEQFF.

This clone was detected only once. V is TRBV6-5 and J is TRBJ1-5; no firm D call. V lost 4 bases, J lost 1 base, and 14 bases lay in between. The germline gives CDR1 MNHEY, CDR2 SVGAGI. The CDR3 is 16 amino acids. The DNA of the CDR3 is TGTGCCAGCAGTTTTTCTCCGGGCGGGAGCAATCAGCCCCAGCATTTT. It is translated as CASSFSPGGSNQPQHF.

The V gene is TRBV9, the J gene TRBJ2-2; the match to TRBD2 covers 10 bases. The CDR3 runs to 17 residues. Per the germline V gene, CDR1 is SGDLS and CDR2 is YYNGEE. V gave up 0 bases and J gave up 0 bases; unmatched junction bases: 2. CDR3 sequence reads: CASSVGTSGTNTGELFF. As DNA, the CDR3 is TGTGCCAGCAGCGTAGGAACTAGCGGGACGAACACCGGGGAGCTGTTTTTT.